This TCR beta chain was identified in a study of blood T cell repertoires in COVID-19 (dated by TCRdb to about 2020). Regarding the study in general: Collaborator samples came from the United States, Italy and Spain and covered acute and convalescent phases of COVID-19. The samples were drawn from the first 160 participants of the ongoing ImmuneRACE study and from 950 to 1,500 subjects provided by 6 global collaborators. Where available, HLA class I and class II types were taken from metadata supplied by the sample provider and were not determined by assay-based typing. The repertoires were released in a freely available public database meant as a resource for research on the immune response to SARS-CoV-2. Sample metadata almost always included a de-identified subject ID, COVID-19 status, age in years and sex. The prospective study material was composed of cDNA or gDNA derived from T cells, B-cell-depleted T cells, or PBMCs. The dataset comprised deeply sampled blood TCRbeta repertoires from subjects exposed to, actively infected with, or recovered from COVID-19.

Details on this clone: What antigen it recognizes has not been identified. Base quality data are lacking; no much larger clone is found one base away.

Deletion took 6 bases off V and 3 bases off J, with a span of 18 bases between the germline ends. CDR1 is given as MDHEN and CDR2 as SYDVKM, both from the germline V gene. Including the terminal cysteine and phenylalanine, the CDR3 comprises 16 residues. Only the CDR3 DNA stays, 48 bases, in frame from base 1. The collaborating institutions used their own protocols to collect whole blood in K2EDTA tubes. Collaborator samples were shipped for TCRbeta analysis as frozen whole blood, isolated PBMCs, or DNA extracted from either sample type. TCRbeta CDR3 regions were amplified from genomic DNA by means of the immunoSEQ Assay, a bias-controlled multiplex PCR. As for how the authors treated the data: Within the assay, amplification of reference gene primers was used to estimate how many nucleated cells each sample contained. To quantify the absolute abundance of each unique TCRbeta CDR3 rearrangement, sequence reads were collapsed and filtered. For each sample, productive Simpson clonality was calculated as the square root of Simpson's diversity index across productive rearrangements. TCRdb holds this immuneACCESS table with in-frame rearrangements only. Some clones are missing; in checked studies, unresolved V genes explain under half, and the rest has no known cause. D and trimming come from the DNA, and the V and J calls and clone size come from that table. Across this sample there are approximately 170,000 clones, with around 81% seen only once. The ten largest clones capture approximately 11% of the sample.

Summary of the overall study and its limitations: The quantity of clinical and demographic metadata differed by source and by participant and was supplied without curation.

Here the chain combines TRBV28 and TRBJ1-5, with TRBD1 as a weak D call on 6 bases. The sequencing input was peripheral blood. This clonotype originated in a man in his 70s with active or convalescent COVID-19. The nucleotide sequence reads TGTGCCAGCAGCTTTGTGGGGAGGGGACACAATCAGCCCCAGCATTTT. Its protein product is CASSFVGRGHNQPQHF.